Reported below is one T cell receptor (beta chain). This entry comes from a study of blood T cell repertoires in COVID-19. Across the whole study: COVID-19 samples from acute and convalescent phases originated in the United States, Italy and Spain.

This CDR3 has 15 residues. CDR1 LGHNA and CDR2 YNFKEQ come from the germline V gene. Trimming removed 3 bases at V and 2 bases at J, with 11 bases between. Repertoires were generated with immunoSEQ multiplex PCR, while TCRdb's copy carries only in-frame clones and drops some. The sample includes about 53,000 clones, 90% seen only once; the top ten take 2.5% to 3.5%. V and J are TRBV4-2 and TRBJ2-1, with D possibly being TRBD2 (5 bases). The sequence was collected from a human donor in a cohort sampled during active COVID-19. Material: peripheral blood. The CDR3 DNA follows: TGTGCCAGCAGCCAGCCCACGGGGACCTACAATGAGCAGTTCTTC. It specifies CASSQPTGTYNEQFF.